This T cell receptor (beta chain) was identified during a study of T cells in Graves' hyperthyroidism and ophthalmopathy. This clonotype appeared many times. The CDR3 regions of TCR beta were amplified from RNA transcripts. The TCR CDR3 was amplified in a first-round RT-PCR using the HTBI primer set. One entry per CDR3 protein, called by TCRdb with MiXCR from the multiplex PCR reads. The table has hundreds of thousands of distinct CDR3 sequences, 11% to 15% seen once. Sequenced sample: blood. This receptor was obtained from a woman younger than 30 with Graves' hyperthyroidism.

Here the CDR3 DNA reads TGCAGTGCTAGAGATCTCAAGGAAAACAATGAGCAGTTCTTC. This translates into CSARDLKENNEQFF. The rearrangement joins TRBV20-1 to TRBJ2-1; D not certain. The CDR3 runs to 14 residues. Germline V gene data show CDR1 as DFQATT and CDR2 as SNEGSKA (reference sequence). Trimming removed 0 bases from V and 5 bases from J, with 11 bases in between.